One and the same sample provided the 23 T cell receptor beta chains below, sequenced in a study of breast tumors, draining lymph nodes, adjacent tissues. Each CDR3 protein gets one entry after TCRdb re-called the multiplex PCR reads with MiXCR. In the table there are under 75,000 distinct CDR3 sequences, roughly 57% of which are singletons. Sequences were obtained from breast tumor tissue. These receptors all come from a female donor with breast cancer. Some clones in this sample may be carry-over from other donors' samples.

V gene TRBV7-9 combines with J gene TRBJ1-4; TRBD1 might be the D (6 bases). Germline V gene sequence: CDR1 SEHNR, CDR2 FQNEAQ (reference sequence). Trimming shortened V by 5 bases and J by 4 bases, and 11 bases separated the two germline ends. The CDR3 length is 14 residues. CDR3 DNA: TGTGCCAGCAGCAAGGACAGTTTTAATGAAAAACTGTTTTTT. Its protein is CASSKDSFNEKLFF. The full variable domain, in which reference TRBV7-9 and TRBJ1-4 provide the parts outside the CDR3, is DTGVSQNPRHKITKRGQNVTFRCDPISEHNRLYWYRQTLGQGPEFLTYFQNEAQLEKSRLLSDRFSAERPKGSFSTLEIQRTEQGDSAMYLCASSKDSFNEKLFFGSGTQLSVL.

As regards this clonotype: The conserved phenylalanine or tryptophan is not found at the CDR3 terminus, so this likely reflects a read error. No DNA is shown, since the ends of the CDR3 on it are uncertain; the CDR3 is the one TCRdb lists. The V gene is TRBV11-2, the J gene TRBJ2-2; the tabulated D call, TRBD2, remains unverified against the DNA. From its first to its last residue, the CDR3 has 8 amino acids. CDR1 SGHAT and CDR2 FQNNGV come from the germline V gene. This chain's CDR3 is CASSQEGI.

About this clonotype: At one of its ends the junction is not consistent with the germline gene, which may arise from a read error. This chain joins TRBV18 and TRBJ2-7; D remains ambiguous. CDR1 is KGHSH and CDR2 is LQKENI in the germline V gene. The CDR3 runs to 13 residues. CDR3 bases: TGTGCCAGTTCACCTCCGTGCTCCTACGAGCAGTACTTC. It yields the protein CASSPPCSYEQYF.

With regard to this clonotype: At one end, the junction sequence differs from germline, possibly due to a read error. V is TRBV20-1 and J is TRBJ1-4; D possibly corresponds to TRBD1 (5 bases). Germline CDR1 reads DFQATT; CDR2 reads SNEGSKA (reference sequence). The CDR3 extends over 12 amino acids. CDR3 bases: TGCAGTGCTAGACTGTGGGACGGTGAAAAACTGTTT. It translates to CSARLWDGEKLF.

The chain joins TRBV5-1 to TRBJ1-2; no clear D. There are 12 residues in the CDR3. Looked up from germline, CDR1 is SGHRS and CDR2 is YFSETQ. Trimming removed 0 bases at V and 12 bases at J, with 12 bases between. The CDR3, as DNA: TGCGCCAGCAGCTTGGGGAGAACTGGAAACACCTTC. It translates to CASSLGRTGNTF.

Ten or more counts support this clonotype. The chain carries TRBV5-1 and TRBJ2-1; D tentatively reads TRBD1 or TRBD2 (7 bases each). The CDR3 runs to 15 residues. Germline V gene data show CDR1 as SGHRS and CDR2 as YFSETQ. The V end lost 4 bases, the J end lost 0 bases, and 11 bases lay between the germline ends. The CDR3 protein is CASSQGGSSYNEQFF. For the CDR3, the DNA is TGCGCCAGCAGCCAGGGGGGGAGCTCCTACAATGAGCAGTTCTTC. Variable domain in full (rest from reference TRBV5-1 and TRBJ2-1): KAGVTQTPRYLIKTRGQQVTLSCSPISGHRSVSWYQQTPGQGLQFLFEYFSETQRNKGNFPGRFSGRQFSNSRSEMNVSTLELGDSALYLCASSQGGSSYNEQFFGPGTRLTVL.

This clonotype was seen only once. The V gene is TRBV29-1, the J gene TRBJ2-5; D is ambiguous. V was shortened by 4 bases and J by 5 bases, with 14 bases between the two germline ends. The CDR3 extends over 13 amino acids. In germline, CDR1 is SQVTM, CDR2 ANQGSEA. In DNA form, the CDR3 reads TGCAGCGTTGTTTACTACTTACGGGAGACCCAGTACTTC. Amino acids: CSVVYYLRETQYF.

The rearrangement uses TRBV29-1 and TRBJ1-2; 7 bases agree with TRBD1. Unmatched junction bases numbered 3, after V lost 1 base and J lost 1 base. The CDR3 spans 14 residues. Germline V lookup: CDR1 SQVTM, CDR2 ANQGSEA. DNA for the CDR3: TGCAGCGTTGAAGTTTGGGACAGTAACTATGGCTACACCTTC. It is translated as CSVEVWDSNYGYTF.

This clonotype was observed many times. V usage is TRBV12-5 and J usage is TRBJ2-1; 8 bases are shared with TRBD2. V shed 2 bases and J 8 bases; nucleotides not matched to a gene: 20. CDR1 is LGHNT, CDR2 FRNRAP, per germline. CDR3 length equals 19 residues. DNA of the CDR3: TGTGCTAGTGGTTTGACCACAGGGAGGGGACTAGTATCTATCCATGAGCAGTTCTTC. This translates into CASGLTTGRGLVSIHEQFF.

The chain recombines TRBV11-3 with TRBJ1-3, with D possibly TRBD1 on 6 matching bases. The CDR3 length is 17 residues. The V and J ends lost 5 bases and 12 bases respectively, with 29 bases between them. Germline CDR1 and CDR2: SGHNT and YENEEA. CDR3 sequence reads: CASSVLLWGALRKGIYF. The CDR3, as DNA: TGTGCCAGCAGCGTACTGCTGTGGGGGGCGCTCCGAAAAGGCATATATTTT.

This chain links TRBV20-1 with TRBJ2-7; 8 bases are shared with TRBD2. Germline assignment: CDR1 DFQATT and CDR2 SNEGSKA (reference sequence). The CDR3 extends over 13 amino acids. V gave up 5 bases and J gave up 2 bases; unmatched junction bases: 5. The CDR3 bases are TGCAGTGCTTTGGGACTAGGTCCCTACGAGCAGTACTTC. It yields the protein CSALGLGPYEQYF.

This clonotype was observed at least ten times. This rearrangement joins TRBV20-1 to TRBJ2-7; D gene unclear. The CDR3 has 10 residues. Germline V gives CDR1 DFQATT, CDR2 SNEGSKA (reference sequence). With 5 bases removed from V and 2 bases from J, the gap between germline ends came to 4 bases. The DNA for the CDR3 is TGCAGTGCTGCGCCCTACGAGCAGTACTTC. Translated: CSAAPYEQYF.

A note on this clonotype: Germline and junction disagree at one end, which may indicate a read error. V is TRBV10-2 and J is TRBJ2-3, with 8 bases lining up with TRBD2. The CDR3 spans 14 residues. Germline CDR1 reads WSHSY; CDR2 reads SAAADI. The CDR3 sequence is CASSESIGGDTPYF. The CDR3 bases are TGCGCCAGCAGTGAGTCGATCGGGGGGGATACGCCGTATTTT.

This clonotype was recorded many times. The CDR3 DNA reads TGCGCCAGCAGCTTGGCCGGGACAGGGGGCTTAGATACGCAGTATTTT. Translating it yields CASSLAGTGGLDTQYF. The chain couples TRBV5-1 to TRBJ2-3; 12 bases map to TRBD1. Germline-derived CDR1 and CDR2 are SGHRS and YFSETQ. There are 16 residues in the CDR3. Trimming took 0 bases from V and 5 from J; bases not matched to a gene: 4.

This clonotype appeared many times. A much larger clone differs by one base, so this may be a read error. The chain employs TRBV11-3 and TRBJ2-7, with D possibly called TRBD1 or TRBD2 (5 bases each). The ends were cut back, 3 bases at V and 6 bases at J, with 12 bases in the middle. The germline gives CDR1 SGHNT, CDR2 YENEEA. This CDR3 comprises 13 residues. The CDR3 sequence is CASSFEPGPEQYF. CDR3 nucleotides: TGTGCCAGCAGCTTTGAGCCGGGGCCCGAGCAGTACTTC.

Remarks on this clonotype: The final CDR3 position lacks the conserved phenylalanine or tryptophan, pointing to a likely read error. The chain is built from TRBV19 and TRBJ2-3, with 13 bases lining up with TRBD2. J lost 3 bases, V lost 6 bases, and 6 bases had no gene match. Germline CDR1 and CDR2: LNHDA and SQIVND (reference sequence). The CDR3 runs 16 residues. CDR3 in amino acids: CASSYTSGGATDTQYS. The CDR3 DNA is TGTGCCAGTAGCTATACTAGCGGGGGGGCAACAGATACGCAGTATTCT.

This clonotype was recorded only once. This chain connects TRBV20-1 to TRBJ1-3; 7 bases fit TRBD1. CDR1 is DFQATT and CDR2 is SNEGSKA in the germline V gene (reference sequence). This CDR3 contains 15 residues. The V gene end was trimmed by 5 bases and the J gene end by 0 bases; junction bases not matched to a gene: 7. CDR3 residues: CSAGGQTSSGNTIYF. CDR3 nucleotides: TGCAGTGCTGGGGGACAGACGAGCTCTGGAAACACCATATATTTT.

In this sample, this clonotype turned up many times. The chain is built from TRBV7-2 and TRBJ1-4; D gene ambiguous. Per germline, CDR1 SGHTA and CDR2 FQGNSA. V was shortened by 6 bases and J by 10 bases, with 21 bases between the two germline ends. This CDR3 is built from 15 residues. The CDR3 protein is CASRIPGKGGSKLFF. The CDR3 coding sequence is TGTGCCAGCAGAATACCGGGAAAAGGAGGATCAAAACTGTTTTTT. The variable domain in full, with the rest retrieved from reference TRBV7-2 and TRBJ1-4, is GAGVSQSPSNKVTEKGKDVELRCDPISGHTALYWYRQSLGQGLEFLIYFQGNSAPDKSGLPSDRFSAERTGGSVSTLTIQRTQQEDSAVYLCASRIPGKGGSKLFFGSGTQLSVL.

V and J are TRBV7-3 and TRBJ1-2, with TRBD1 identical over 9 bases. V trimming: 5 bases; J trimming: 8 bases; junction bases outside the gene matches: 6. The length of the CDR3 is 13 residues. The germline V gene encodes CDR1 SGHTA and CDR2 FQGTGA. CDR3 sequence reads: CASSPTGGSGYTF. As DNA, the CDR3 is TGTGCCAGCAGCCCGACAGGGGGGAGCGGCTACACCTTC.

V gene TRBV14 combines with J gene TRBJ2-1; no clear D. Trimming removed 5 bases from V and 6 bases from J, with 17 bases in between. CDR1 is SGHDN, CDR2 FVKESK, per germline. This CDR3 contains 15 residues. CDR3 bases: TGTGCCAGCAGCTTCCGGCCTAGAGGTTCCAATGAGCAGTTCTTC. Amino acids: CASSFRPRGSNEQFF.

This clonotype was counted at least ten times. This rearrangement joins TRBV28 to TRBJ2-7, with 7 bases aligning to TRBD1. CDR1 is MDHEN, CDR2 SYDVKM, per germline. The length of the CDR3 is 15 residues. J gave up 3 bases and V 4 bases, and 9 bases lay outside the gene matches. CDR3 amino acids: CASSYPQGDSYEQYF. In nucleotides, the CDR3 is TGTGCCAGCAGTTACCCCCAGGGGGATAGCTACGAGCAGTACTTC.

This clonotype is classed as medium-sized. The chain recombines TRBV7-6 with TRBJ2-3; 12 bases line up with TRBD2. V shed 5 bases and J 4 bases; nucleotides not matched to a gene: 16. The CDR3 has 19 residues. Germline lookup yields CDR1 SGHVS and CDR2 FNYEAQ. Written as DNA, the CDR3 is TGTGCCAGCAGCCTAGGAGGGCTAGCGGGAGGGCCTGGCCCAGATACGCAGTATTTT. It translates to CASSLGGLAGGPGPDTQYF.

On this clonotype itself: Germline and junction disagree at one end, which may indicate a read error. The chain combines TRBV6-7 with TRBJ1-2; D remains unclear. TRBV6-7 is identified as an open reading frame with a role that is uncertain. This CDR3 spans 15 amino acids. CDR3 sequence reads: CASSHSTALNYGYTF. For the CDR3, the DNA is TGTGCCAGCAGTCACTCCACAGCGCTGAACTATGGCTACACCTTC.